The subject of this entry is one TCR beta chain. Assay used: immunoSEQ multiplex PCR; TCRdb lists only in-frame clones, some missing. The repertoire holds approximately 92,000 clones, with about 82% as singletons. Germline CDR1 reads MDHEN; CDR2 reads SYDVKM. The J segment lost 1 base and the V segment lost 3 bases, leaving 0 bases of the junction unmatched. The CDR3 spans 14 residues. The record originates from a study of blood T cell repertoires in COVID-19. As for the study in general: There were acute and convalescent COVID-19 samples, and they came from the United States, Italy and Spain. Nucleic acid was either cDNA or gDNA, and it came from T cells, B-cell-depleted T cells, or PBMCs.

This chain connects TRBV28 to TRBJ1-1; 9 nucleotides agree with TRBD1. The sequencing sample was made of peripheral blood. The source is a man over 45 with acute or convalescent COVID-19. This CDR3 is CASSLGQGNTEAFF. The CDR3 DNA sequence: TGTGCCAGCAGTTTGGGACAGGGGAACACTGAAGCTTTCTTT.